This entry lists 13 T cell receptor beta chains sequenced from one sample in a study of PD-L1 blockade in urothelial cancer. Some clones are missing from TCRdb's copy, which holds only in-frame ones; the method was immunoSEQ multiplex PCR. The sample has 35,000 or so clones; approximately 34% are singletons. Sequenced here: tumor tissue, sampled before atezolizumab (anti-PD-L1) treatment. These receptors all stem from a man between 60 and 70 years old with urothelial cancer.

The chain joins TRBV11-3 to TRBJ1-2, with 11 bases matching TRBD1. There are 15 residues in the CDR3. Trimming cost V 5 bases and J 4 bases; bases outside gene matches: 6. Germline V gene lookup returns CDR1 SGHNT and CDR2 YENEEA. CDR3 sequence: CASSPGTGGAYGYTF. CDR3 bases: TGTGCCAGCAGCCCGGGGACAGGGGGAGCCTATGGCTACACCTTC.

The rearrangement links TRBV12-2 to TRBJ2-3; the DNA was not used to check the table's D call, TRBD2. TRBV12-2 has pseudogene status. There are 14 residues in the CDR3. The CDR3 DNA is TGTGCCAGTATCGAGGGAGTCGGCACAGATACGCAGTATTTT. Its translation: CASIEGVGTDTQYF.

The rearrangement uses TRBV28 and TRBJ2-4, with D perhaps TRBD1 or TRBD2 (6 bases each). Germline values: CDR1 MDHEN, CDR2 SYDVKM. CDR3 length equals 15 residues. Deletions cut 8 bases from V and 0 bases from J, with 14 bases between. Here the CDR3 reads CASGGGVSAKNIQYF. The CDR3 nucleotides read TGTGCCAGCGGAGGGGGAGTGTCAGCCAAAAACATTCAGTACTTC.

This clone was observed a handful of times. The chain uses TRBV6-8 and TRBJ2-2, with 11 bases aligning to TRBD1. The CDR3 is 16 residues long. V lost 7 bases, J lost 2 bases, and 6 bases stayed unmatched. Germline CDR1 MNHGY, CDR2 SAAAGT. CDR3 sequence reads: CASTGTGGLNTGELFF. The CDR3 region has the DNA TGTGCCAGCACCGGGACAGGGGGATTAAACACCGGGGAGCTGTTTTTT.

The gene calls are TRBV28 and TRBJ2-4; D is perhaps TRBD1 (5 bases). V lost 0 bases and J 6 bases, leaving 18 bases between the germline ends. The germline V gene has CDR1 MDHEN and CDR2 SYDVKM. The CDR3 has 17 amino acids. For the CDR3, the DNA is TGTGCCAGCAGTTTATGGGGTCAGGGCAGTAAGGGAAACATTCAGTACTTC. It codes for CASSLWGQGSKGNIQYF.

This chain joins TRBV30 and TRBJ1-2; D ambiguous. Between the trimmed V and J ends, which lost 5 bases and 1 base, there was a span of 5 bases. The CDR3 has 11 amino acids. The germline V gene encodes CDR1 GTSNPN and CDR2 SVGIG (reference sequence). The CDR3 region is CAWGNNYGYTF. CDR3 nucleotide sequence: TGTGCCTGGGGGAATAACTATGGCTACACCTTC.

The V gene is TRBV11-3, the J gene TRBJ1-2, with D hard to call. Trimming stripped 2 bases from V and 0 bases from J, with 10 bases between. The germline gives CDR1 SGHNT, CDR2 YENEEA. The CDR3 extends over 15 amino acids. The CDR3 sequence: CASSLMARSNYGYTF. CDR3 nucleotides: TGTGCCAGCAGCTTAATGGCCAGATCTAACTATGGCTACACCTTC. Full variable domain (missing parts from reference TRBV11-3 and TRBJ1-2): EAGVVQSPRYKIIEKKQPVAFWCNPISGHNTLYWYLQNLGQGPELLIRYENEEAVDDSQLPKDRFSAERLKGVDSTLKIQPAELGDSAVYLCASSLMARSNYGYTFGSGTRLTVV.

In this sample, this clone turned up a few times. This sequence joins TRBV28 and TRBJ2-7, with D maybe TRBD1 (5 bases). V dropped 3 bases and J dropped 6 bases, with 15 bases sitting between them. This CDR3 spans 14 amino acids. Per the germline V gene, CDR1 is MDHEN and CDR2 is SYDVKM. The CDR3 loop reads CASSFVGARSEQYF. In DNA, the CDR3 is TGTGCCAGCAGTTTTGTAGGGGCTCGGTCCGAGCAGTACTTC. Full variable domain (remainder filled in from reference TRBV28 and TRBJ2-7): DVKVTQSSRYLVKRTGEKVFLECVQDMDHENMFWYRQDPGLGLRLIYFSYDVKMKEKGDIPEGYSVSREKKERFSLILESASTNQTSMYLCASSFVGARSEQYFGPGTRLTVT.

This clone was found many times. One end of the junction does not line up with germline, which may come from a read error. One base lacks a clear read or is ambiguous, giving the residue X. J is TRBJ1-3 and V is TRBV11-3, with no clear D. This CDR3 comprises 15 residues. Germline V gene data show CDR1 as SGHNT and CDR2 as YENEEA. The chain's CDR3 is CASSQLELGRNXIYF. DNA for the CDR3: TGTGCCAGCAGCCAATTGGAACTTGGGCGAAACAYCATATATTTT.

The chain carries TRBV18 and TRBJ2-7; D is unclear. Trimming stripped 6 bases from V and 3 bases from J, with 15 bases between. The CDR3 has 14 residues. Germline values: CDR1 KGHSH, CDR2 LQKENI. The CDR3, as DNA: TGTGCCAGCTCCCCGACCGCTGACCGCTACGAGCAGTACTTC. Translation gives CASSPTADRYEQYF.

Points on this clone: The germline gene is not matched at one end of the junction; a read error may be the cause. The DNA for the CDR3 is TGCAGCGTTAATGACGAGGGACACCGGTACAAAAACACTCAGTACTTC. It is translated as CSVNDEGHRYKNTQYF. The chain carries TRBV29-1 and TRBJ2-4, with D maybe TRBD1 (6 bases). The germline CDR1 and CDR2 sequences are SQVTM and ANQGSEA. The CDR3 contains 16 residues. Based on the CDR3 plus reference TRBV29-1 and TRBJ2-4, the full variable domain is SAVISQKPSRDICQRGTSLTIQCQVDSQVTMMFWYRQQPGQSLTLIATANQGSEATYESGFVIDKFPISRPNLTFSTLTVSNMSPEDSSIYLCSVNDEGHRYKNTQYFGAGTRLSVL.

This clone was picked up a small number of times. The chain is built from TRBV5-1 and TRBJ1-2; D remains unclear. With 4 bases removed from V and 4 bases from J, the gap between germline ends came to 14 bases. Germline V gene lookup returns CDR1 SGHRS and CDR2 YFSETQ. CDR3 length equals 14 residues. The CDR3 reads CASSAGGSSYGYTF. The CDR3 region has the DNA TGCGCCAGCAGCGCCGGAGGGTCGAGCTATGGCTACACCTTC.

The chain combines TRBV30 with TRBJ1-1; D perhaps matches TRBD1 (6 bases). This CDR3 is built from 13 residues. V was pared by 2 bases and J by 7 bases, with 14 bases between. Germline V gives CDR1 GTSNPN, CDR2 SVGIG (reference sequence). DNA for the CDR3: TGTGCCTGGAGTCCTGGACAGAGTAATGAAGCTTTCTTT. Translating gives CAWSPGQSNEAFF.